This T cell receptor beta chain was retrieved from a study of blood T cell repertoires in COVID-19. Background on the study: T cells, B-cell-depleted T cells, or PBMCs provided the cDNA or gDNA that served as material.

In the authors' methods: Estimation of nucleated cell counts relied on the amplification of reference gene primers. Sequencing used immunoSEQ multiplex PCR; TCRdb keeps in-frame clones, though not all of them. That table gives V, J and clone size, and the DNA gave D and trimming. The repertoire holds roughly 140,000 clones, with more than 65% as singletons. Germline values: CDR1 MGHDK, CDR2 SYGVNS. The CDR3 has 13 residues. The junction had 8 bases not matched to a gene; V was cut back by 8 bases and J by 8 bases. This receptor was identified in a woman in her forties or fifties in a cohort sampled during active or convalescent COVID-19. This chain links TRBV25-1 with TRBJ1-4; 7 nucleotides agree with TRBD1. Sample: peripheral blood. The CDR3 DNA reads TGTGCCAGCTCGGGACAGTATCTAGAAAAACTGTTTTTT. It translates to CASSGQYLEKLFF.